This T cell receptor beta chain was obtained from a study of OX40 agonist ivuxolimab in advanced cancers. Across the study: The study reported partial responses in three patients: one hepatocellular carcinoma, two cutaneous melanoma.

Germline CDR1 is SQVTM and CDR2 is ANQGSEA. Trimming removed 7 bases from V and 9 bases from J; junction bases left unmatched: 12. The length of the CDR3 is 14 residues. Clones were sequenced by immunoSEQ multiplex PCR, and TCRdb holds only the in-frame ones, with some missing. The sample lists roughly 90,000 clones; around 94% were seen once. The origin of this receptor is an adult with an advanced solid tumor such as melanoma, head and neck, liver or kidney cancer. The specimen was CD4+ or CD8+ T cells sorted from blood, collected in a trial of the OX40 agonist ivuxolimab. V and J are TRBV29-1 and TRBJ2-1; 10 bases are a match to TRBD1. The chain's CDR3 is CSASGTGESGEQFF. The CDR3 nucleotides read TGCAGCGCATCCGGGACAGGGGAGTCGGGTGAGCAGTTCTTC.